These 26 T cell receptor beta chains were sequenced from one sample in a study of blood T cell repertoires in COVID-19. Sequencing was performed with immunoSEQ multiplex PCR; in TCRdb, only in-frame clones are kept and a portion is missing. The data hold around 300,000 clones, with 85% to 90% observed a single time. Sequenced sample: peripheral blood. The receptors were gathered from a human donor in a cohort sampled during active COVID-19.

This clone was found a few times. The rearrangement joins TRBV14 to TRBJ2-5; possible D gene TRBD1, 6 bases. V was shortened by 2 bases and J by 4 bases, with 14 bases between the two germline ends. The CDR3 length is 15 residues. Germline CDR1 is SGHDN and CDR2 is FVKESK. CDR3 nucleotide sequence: TGTGCCAGCAGCCAACAGTTAGGCAGGGGAGAGACCCAGTACTTC. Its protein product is CASSQQLGRGETQYF.

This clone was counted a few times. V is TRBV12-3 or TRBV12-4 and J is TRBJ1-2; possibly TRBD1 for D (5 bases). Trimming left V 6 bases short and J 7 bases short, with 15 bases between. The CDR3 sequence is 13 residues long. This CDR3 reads CASSPPGRTGYTF. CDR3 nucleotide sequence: TGTGCCAGCAGCCCACCAGGGAGGACTGGCTACACCTTC.

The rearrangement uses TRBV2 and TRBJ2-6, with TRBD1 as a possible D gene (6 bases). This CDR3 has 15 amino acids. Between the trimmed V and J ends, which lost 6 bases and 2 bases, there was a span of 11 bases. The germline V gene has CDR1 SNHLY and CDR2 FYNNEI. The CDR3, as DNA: TGTGCCAGCAGATTTGCAGGGGCTGGGGCCAACGTCCTGACTTTC. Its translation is CASRFAGAGANVLTF.

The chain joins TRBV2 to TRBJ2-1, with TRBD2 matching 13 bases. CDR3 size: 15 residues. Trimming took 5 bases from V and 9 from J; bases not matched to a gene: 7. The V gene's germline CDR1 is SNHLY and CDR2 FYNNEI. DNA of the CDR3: TGTGCCAGCAGTCGGACTAGCGGGAGTTATGGTGAGCAGTTCTTC. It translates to CASSRTSGSYGEQFF. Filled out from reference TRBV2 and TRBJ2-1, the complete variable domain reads EPEVTQTPSHQVTQMGQEVILRCVPISNHLYFYWYRQILGQKVEFLVSFYNNEISEKSEIFDDQFSVERPDGSNFTLKIRSTKLEDSAMYFCASSRTSGSYGEQFFGPGTRLTVL.

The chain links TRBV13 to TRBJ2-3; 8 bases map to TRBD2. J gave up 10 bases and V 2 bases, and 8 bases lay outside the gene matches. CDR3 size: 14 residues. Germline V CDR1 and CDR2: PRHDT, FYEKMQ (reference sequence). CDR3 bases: TGTGCCAGCAGCTTATGGGCCGGGAGGGTTCCGCAGTATTTT. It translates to CASSLWAGRVPQYF.

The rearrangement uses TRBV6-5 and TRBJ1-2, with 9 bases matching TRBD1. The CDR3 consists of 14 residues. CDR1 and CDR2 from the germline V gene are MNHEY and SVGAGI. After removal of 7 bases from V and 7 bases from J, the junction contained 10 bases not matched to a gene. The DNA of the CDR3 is TGTGCCAGCACCTCTACGAGGGACAGGGCTGGCTACACCTTC. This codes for CASTSTRDRAGYTF.

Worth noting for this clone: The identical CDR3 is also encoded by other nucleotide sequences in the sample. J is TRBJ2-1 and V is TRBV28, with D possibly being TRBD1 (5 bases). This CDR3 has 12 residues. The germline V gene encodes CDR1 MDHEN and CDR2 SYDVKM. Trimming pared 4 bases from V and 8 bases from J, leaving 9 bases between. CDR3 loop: CASSSQGYEQFF. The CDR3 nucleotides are TGTGCCAGCAGTTCCCAGGGATATGAGCAGTTCTTC. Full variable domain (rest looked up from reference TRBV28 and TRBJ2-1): DVKVTQSSRYLVKRTGEKVFLECVQDMDHENMFWYRQDPGLGLRLIYFSYDVKMKEKGDIPEGYSVSREKKERFSLILESASTNQTSMYLCASSSQGYEQFFGPGTRLTVL.

The CDR3 reads CASSLGQVNGYTF. CDR3 nucleotides: TGTGCCAGCAGCCTTGGACAGGTCAATGGCTACACCTTC. The chain is built from TRBV12-3 or TRBV12-4 and TRBJ1-2; 7 bases are shared with TRBD1. The CDR3 has 13 residues. With 6 bases clipped from V and 6 bases from J, the junction kept 7 bases outside the gene matches.

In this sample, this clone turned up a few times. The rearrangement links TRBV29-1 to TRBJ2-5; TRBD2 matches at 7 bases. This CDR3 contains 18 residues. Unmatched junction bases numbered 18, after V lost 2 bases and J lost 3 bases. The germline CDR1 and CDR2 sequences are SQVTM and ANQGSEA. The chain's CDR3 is CSVEMGLAGAANKETQYF. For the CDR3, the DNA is TGCAGCGTTGAAATGGGATTAGCGGGTGCGGCGAATAAAGAGACCCAGTACTTC.

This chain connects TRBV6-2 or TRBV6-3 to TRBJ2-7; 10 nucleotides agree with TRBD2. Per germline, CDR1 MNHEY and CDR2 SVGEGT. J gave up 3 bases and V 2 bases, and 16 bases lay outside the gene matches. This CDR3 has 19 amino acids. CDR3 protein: CASSYESSGRAWAVYEQYF. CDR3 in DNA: TGTGCCAGCAGTTACGAGTCGAGCGGGAGGGCCTGGGCAGTCTACGAGCAGTACTTC.

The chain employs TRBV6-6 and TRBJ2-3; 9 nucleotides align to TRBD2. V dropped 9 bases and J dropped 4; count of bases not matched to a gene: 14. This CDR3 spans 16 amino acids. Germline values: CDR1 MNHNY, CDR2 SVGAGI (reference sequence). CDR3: CASNGLYSGSSDTQYF. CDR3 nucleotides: TGTGCCAGTAACGGGCTCTATAGCGGGAGCTCAGATACGCAGTATTTT.

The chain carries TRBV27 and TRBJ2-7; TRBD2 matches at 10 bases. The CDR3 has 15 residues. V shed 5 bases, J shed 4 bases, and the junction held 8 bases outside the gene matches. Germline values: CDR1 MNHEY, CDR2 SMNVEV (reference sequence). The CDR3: CASSGAASGSYEQYF. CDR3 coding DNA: TGTGCCAGCAGTGGAGCGGCTAGCGGGAGTTACGAGCAGTACTTC.

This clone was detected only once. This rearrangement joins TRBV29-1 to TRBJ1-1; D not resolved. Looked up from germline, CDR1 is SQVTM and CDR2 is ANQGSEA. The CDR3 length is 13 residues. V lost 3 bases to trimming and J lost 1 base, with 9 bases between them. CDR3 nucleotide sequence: TGCAGCGTTGATTATACAGCGAACACTGAAGCTTTCTTT. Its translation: CSVDYTANTEAFF.

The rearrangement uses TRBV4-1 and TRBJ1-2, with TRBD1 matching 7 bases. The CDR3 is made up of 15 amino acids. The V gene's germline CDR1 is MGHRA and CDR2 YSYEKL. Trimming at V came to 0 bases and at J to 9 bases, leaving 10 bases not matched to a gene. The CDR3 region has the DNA TGCGCCAGCAGCCAAGAGGATCGGGACAGCCCGAGCTACACCTTC. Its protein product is CASSQEDRDSPSYTF.

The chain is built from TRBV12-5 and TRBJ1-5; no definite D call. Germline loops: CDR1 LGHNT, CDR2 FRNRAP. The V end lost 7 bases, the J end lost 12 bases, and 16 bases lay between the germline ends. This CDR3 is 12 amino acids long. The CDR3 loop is CASATPKGVQHF. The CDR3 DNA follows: TGTGCTAGTGCCACTCCAAAGGGAGTCCAGCATTTT.

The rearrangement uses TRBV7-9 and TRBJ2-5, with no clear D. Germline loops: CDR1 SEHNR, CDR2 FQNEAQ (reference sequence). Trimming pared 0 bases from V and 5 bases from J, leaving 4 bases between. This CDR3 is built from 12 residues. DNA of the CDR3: TGTGCCAGCAGCTTAGCCCAGGAGACCCAGTACTTC. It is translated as CASSLAQETQYF.

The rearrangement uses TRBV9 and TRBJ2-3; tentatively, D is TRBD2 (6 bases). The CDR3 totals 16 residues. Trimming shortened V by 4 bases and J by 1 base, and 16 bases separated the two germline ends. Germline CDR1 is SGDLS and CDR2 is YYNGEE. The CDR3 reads CASSTSGGFGTDTQYF. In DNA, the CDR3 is TGTGCCAGCAGCACCTCCGGGGGTTTTGGCACAGATACGCAGTATTTT.

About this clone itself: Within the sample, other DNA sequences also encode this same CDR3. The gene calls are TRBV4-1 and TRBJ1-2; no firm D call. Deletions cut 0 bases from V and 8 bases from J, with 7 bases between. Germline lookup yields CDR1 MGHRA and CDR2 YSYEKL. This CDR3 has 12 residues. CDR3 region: CASSQDLRGYTF. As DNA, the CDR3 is TGCGCCAGCAGCCAAGATTTGCGAGGCTACACCTTC.

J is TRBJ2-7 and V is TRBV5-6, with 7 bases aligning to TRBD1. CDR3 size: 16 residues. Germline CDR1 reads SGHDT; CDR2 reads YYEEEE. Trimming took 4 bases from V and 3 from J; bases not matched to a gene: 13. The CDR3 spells CASSKLDRDIGYEQYF. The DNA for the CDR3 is TGTGCCAGCAGCAAATTAGACAGGGACATTGGCTACGAGCAGTACTTC.

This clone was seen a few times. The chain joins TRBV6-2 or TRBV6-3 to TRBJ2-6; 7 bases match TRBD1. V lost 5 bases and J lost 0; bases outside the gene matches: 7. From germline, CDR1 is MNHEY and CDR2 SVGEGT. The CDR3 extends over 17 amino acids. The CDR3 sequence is CASSPGQWNSGANVLTF. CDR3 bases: TGTGCCAGCAGTCCGGGACAGTGGAACTCTGGGGCCAACGTCCTGACTTTC.

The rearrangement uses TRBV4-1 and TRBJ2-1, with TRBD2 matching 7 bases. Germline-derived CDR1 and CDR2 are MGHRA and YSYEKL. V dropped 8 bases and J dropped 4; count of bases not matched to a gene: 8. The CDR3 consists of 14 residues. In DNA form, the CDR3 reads TGCGCCAGCTCGGGACTACCCATATACAATGAGCAGTTCTTC. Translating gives CASSGLPIYNEQFF.

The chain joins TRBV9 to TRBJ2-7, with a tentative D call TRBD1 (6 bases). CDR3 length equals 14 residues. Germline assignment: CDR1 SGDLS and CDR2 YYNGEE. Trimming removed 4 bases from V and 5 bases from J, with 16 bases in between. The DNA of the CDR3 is TGTGCCAGCAGCTTGGGGGCTGTCCGGGACGAGCAGTACTTC. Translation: CASSLGAVRDEQYF. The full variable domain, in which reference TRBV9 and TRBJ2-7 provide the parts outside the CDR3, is DSGVTQTPKHLITATGQRVTLRCSPRSGDLSVYWYQQSLDQGLQFLIQYYNGEERAKGNILERFSAQQFPDLHSELNLSSLELGDSALYFCASSLGAVRDEQYFGPGTRLTVT.

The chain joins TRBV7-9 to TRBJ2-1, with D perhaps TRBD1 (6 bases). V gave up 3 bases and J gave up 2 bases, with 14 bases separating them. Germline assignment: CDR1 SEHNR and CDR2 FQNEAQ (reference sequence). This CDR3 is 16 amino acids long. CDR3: CASSFTGQGTYNEQFF. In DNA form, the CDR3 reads TGTGCCAGCAGCTTCACAGGGCAGGGGACCTACAATGAGCAGTTCTTC.

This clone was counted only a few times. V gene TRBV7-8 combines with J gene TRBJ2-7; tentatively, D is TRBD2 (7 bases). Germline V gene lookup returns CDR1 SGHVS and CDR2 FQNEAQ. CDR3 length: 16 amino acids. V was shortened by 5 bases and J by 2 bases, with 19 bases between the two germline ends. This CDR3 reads CASSPVGGPTAYEQYF. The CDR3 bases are TGTGCCAGCAGCCCTGTCGGGGGGCCGACTGCCTACGAGCAGTACTTC.

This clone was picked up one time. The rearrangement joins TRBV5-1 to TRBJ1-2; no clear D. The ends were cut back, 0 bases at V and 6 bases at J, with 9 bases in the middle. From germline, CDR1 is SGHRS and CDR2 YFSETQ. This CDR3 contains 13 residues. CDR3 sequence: CASSLVNDNGYTF. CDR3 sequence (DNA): TGCGCCAGCAGCTTGGTTAATGACAATGGCTACACCTTC. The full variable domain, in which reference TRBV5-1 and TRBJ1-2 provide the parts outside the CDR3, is KAGVTQTPRYLIKTRGQQVTLSCSPISGHRSVSWYQQTPGQGLQFLFEYFSETQRNKGNFPGRFSGRQFSNSRSEMNVSTLELGDSALYLCASSLVNDNGYTFGSGTRLTVV.

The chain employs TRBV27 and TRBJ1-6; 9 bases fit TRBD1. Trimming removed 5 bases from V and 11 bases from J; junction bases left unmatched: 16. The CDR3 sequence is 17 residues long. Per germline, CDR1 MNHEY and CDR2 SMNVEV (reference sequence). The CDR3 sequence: CASSPLRDRERATPLHF. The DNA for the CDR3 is TGTGCCAGCAGTCCACTAAGGGACAGGGAAAGAGCAACACCCCTCCACTTT.